The source of this T cell receptor (beta chain) is a study of early stage breast cancer tumors (dated by TCRdb to about 2017). Notes on the research overall: Of the roughly 17 invasive breast tumors, twelve were found to be estrogen receptor-positive, progesterone receptor-positive and HER2-negative. Of the approximately twelve ER+/PR+/HER2- tumors, eight were classified as invasive ductal carcinomas and four as invasive lobular carcinomas. A total of around 3 million templates, representing about 1.1 million unique clonotypes, were detected across all samples. On average, each sample got about 9.6-fold read coverage. What the study reported, not specific to this receptor: Repertoires from blood resembled normal breast more closely than tumor, and using blood as a reference for each tissue separated tumor from normal in most of the 16 patients. Enriched TCRB sequences shared across patients were mostly commonly generated sequences, unlikely to play an important role in the tumor microenvironment. Tumors showed around 2.5-fold higher T cell density and higher clonality than adjacent normal breast tissue. Bulk genomic DNA sequencing of unsorted cells missed chain pairing and functional markers such as CD4, CD8 and FOXP3. Analysis by tumor subtype was prevented by the small cohort size.

The study profiled bulk TCR beta-chain repertoires in matched peripheral blood, tumor and adjacent normal breast tissue taken from approximately 15 patients with early-stage breast cancer. Before surgery, whole blood (roughly 4.5-10 mL) was collected into EDTA tubes and processed within 2 hours. Ficoll-Paque centrifugation in SepMate-50 tubes was used to isolate peripheral blood mononuclear cells. For storage in liquid nitrogen, PBMCs were cryopreserved as aliquots of roughly 1.9 to 4.5 million cells in roughly 90% FBS with 10% DMSO. The Qiagen AllPrep DNA/RNA Mini kit was used to extract genomic DNA. As for this clone: Its antigen is still unknown. The sample holds no much larger clone one base away, and base qualities are not on file.

V loses 1 base of germline sequence and J loses 4 bases, and the interval between the two ends is 13 bases. The CDR1 and CDR2 encoded by the germline V gene (reference sequence) are LNHDA and SQIVND. The CDR3 spans 15 residues, from the cysteine through the phenylalanine. Of all the DNA, just the CDR3 is kept, 45 bases in frame from base 1. Every sample was amplified as two independent genomic DNA replicates, using 0.5 ug for blood and roughly 1.4 ug for tumor or normal breast. TCRB sequencing of genomic DNA was carried out with the ImmunoSeq Intro kit according to the manufacturer's instructions. For absolute quantification, the roughly 32-cycle multiplex PCR included proprietary primers along with spike-in control sequences. Single-end 150-bp reads were used to sequence an 87-bp fragment spanning the CDR3 plus the flanking V and J genes. Seven samples, with two replicates for each sample, were multiplexed per lane of an Illumina MiSeq using version 3.0 chemistry. Per the source publication's procedure: Raw data were processed with the vendor's proprietary pipeline, and both replicates were merged into a single result per sample. Productive rearrangements sharing the V-gene family, CDR3 amino acid sequence and J-gene segment were defined as clonotypes. To compute clonality, the normalized Shannon entropy (Pielou evenness) of TCRB abundances was subtracted from 1. To estimate T cell density, the total number of templates was divided by the number of input cells, which was inferred from the amount of DNA input. Total repertoire diversity and clonality were estimated with Recon using default parameters. Tumor-enriched clonotypes were defined as having over 0.1% abundance in tumor and at least 32-fold higher abundance than in normal breast. The source is immuneACCESS, and TCRdb retained only in-frame sequences with V and J called. Part of the clones is not carried over; for the studies checked, unresolved V genes explain less than half of this, and the remainder is unexplained. The V and J calls and clone size come from that table; D and trimming were worked out from the DNA. This sample gives about 50,000 clones in total; roughly four fifths of them show up just once. In total, the top ten clones hold 1.3% to 1.5% of the sample.

Sequenced sample: blood. This receptor was taken from a person aged 45-65 years with breast cancer. The chain is assembled from TRBV19 and TRBJ1-2; the D gene cannot be named for sure. The DNA sequence reads TGTGCCAGTAGTATAGGACCCGGCCCGGGCTATGGCTACACCTTC. This encodes CASSIGPGPGYGYTF.